This TCR beta chain was recorded in a study of blood T cell repertoires in COVID-19 (dated by TCRdb to 2018 to 2021). About the study as a whole: The collaborator samples originated in the United States, Italy and Spain and spanned the acute and convalescent phases of COVID-19. The material from the prospective study consisted of cDNA or gDNA derived from T cells, B-cell-depleted T cells, or PBMCs. Deeply sampled blood TCRbeta repertoires from subjects exposed to, actively infected with, or recovered from COVID-19 were included in the dataset. A freely available public database, intended as a resource for researchers studying the immune response to SARS-CoV-2, is where the repertoires were released. Samples came from the ongoing ImmuneRACE study (first 160 participants) plus 1,254 subjects from 6 global collaborators. Nearly every sample came with metadata listing a de-identified subject ID, COVID-19 status, age in years and sex. Where available, HLA class I and class II types were taken from metadata supplied by the sample provider and were not determined by assay-based typing. Overall results and qualifications from the work: How much clinical and demographic metadata was included differed by source and by participant, and the metadata was provided uncurated.

Enrolling through a virtual design, the prospective study's participants ranged in age from roughly 18 to 89 years and lived across approximately 25 United States geographic areas. In the prospective study, cohorts were assigned on the basis of participant-reported clinical history obtained from a screening survey and a study questionnaire. Recovered participants in ImmuneRACE Cohort 3 were defined as having two consecutive negative NP/OP PCR tests, clearance from a healthcare professional, or resolution of symptoms. In the prospective study, mobile phlebotomists collected whole blood, serum and a nasopharyngeal or oropharyngeal swab from each participant. Over an approximately two-month period, participants in the prospective study had the option of providing additional blood draws and questionnaires. Prospective study blood samples were shipped either frozen or at room temperature before DNA extraction.

In the case of this clone: It lacks a known antigen. Per-nucleotide qualities are absent, and no much larger clonotype sits a single base away.

TCRbeta CDR3 regions were amplified from genomic DNA by means of the immunoSEQ Assay, a bias-controlled multiplex PCR. Per the original workflow: The number of nucleated cells in each sample was estimated by amplification of reference gene primers within the assay. To quantify the absolute abundance of each unique TCRbeta CDR3 rearrangement, sequence reads were collapsed and filtered. For each sample, productive Simpson clonality was calculated by taking the square root of Simpson's diversity index across productive rearrangements. TCRdb holds this immuneACCESS table with in-frame rearrangements only. Some clones are missing; in checked studies, unresolved V genes explain under half, and the rest has no known cause. V and J calls and clone size come straight from that table; D and trimming were deduced from the DNA. The sample includes around 190,000 clones, with roughly 85% observed a single time. The ten largest make up 9% to 10% of the sample.

Reading the germline V gene gives CDR1 SQVTM and CDR2 ANQGSEA. The CDR3 spans 16 residues, from the cysteine through the phenylalanine. Only the CDR3 portion is preserved as DNA: 48 bases, with reading frame beginning at the first base. At the junction V is shortened by 6 bases and J by 2 bases, with 22 bases in between. The source of this sequence is a young woman who had recovered from COVID-19. The sample was PBMCs or T cells enriched from blood (not recorded which). The V gene is TRBV29-1 and the J gene is TRBJ1-1, with a tentative D gene TRBD1 over 5 matching bases. The CDR3 here reads CSVRGDQGRPNTEAFF. The DNA sequence is given as TGCAGCGTCCGTGGGGATCAGGGTAGGCCAAACACTGAAGCTTTCTTT.